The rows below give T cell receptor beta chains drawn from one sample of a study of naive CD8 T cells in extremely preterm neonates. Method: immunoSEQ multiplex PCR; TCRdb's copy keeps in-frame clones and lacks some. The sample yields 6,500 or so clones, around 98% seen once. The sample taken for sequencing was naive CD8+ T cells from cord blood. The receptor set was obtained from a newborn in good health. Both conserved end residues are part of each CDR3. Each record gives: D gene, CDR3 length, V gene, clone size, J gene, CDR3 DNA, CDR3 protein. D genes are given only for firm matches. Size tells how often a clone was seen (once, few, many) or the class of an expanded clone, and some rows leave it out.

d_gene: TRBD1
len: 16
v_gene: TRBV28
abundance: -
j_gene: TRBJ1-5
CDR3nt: TGTGCCAGCAGCGCGTCCCCGGGACAGAGCAATCAGCCCCAGCATTTT
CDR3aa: CASSASPGQSNQPQHF

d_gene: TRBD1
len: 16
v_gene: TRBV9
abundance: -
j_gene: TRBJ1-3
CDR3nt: TGTGCCAGCAGCGCCGACGGACAGGGGGTTTTAAACACCATATATTTT
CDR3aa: CASSADGQGVLNTIYF

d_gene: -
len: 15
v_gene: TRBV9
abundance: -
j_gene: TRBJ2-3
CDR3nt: TGTGCCAGCAGCCCCCATGGGGGAGGAGGGGATACGCAGTATTTT
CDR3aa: CASSPHGGGGDTQYF

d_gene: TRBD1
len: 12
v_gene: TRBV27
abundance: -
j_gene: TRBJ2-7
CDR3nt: TGTGCCAGCCGGGACAGGTTCTACGAGCAGTACTTC
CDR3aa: CASRDRFYEQYF

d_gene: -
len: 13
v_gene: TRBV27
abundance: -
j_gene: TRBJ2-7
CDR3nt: TGTGCCAGCAGTTTTAACGGAGCCTACGAGCAGTACTTC
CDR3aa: CASSFNGAYEQYF

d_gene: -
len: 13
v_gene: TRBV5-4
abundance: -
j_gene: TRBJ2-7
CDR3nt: TGTGCCAGCAGCTTGGCCCCCGAGGGTGAGCAGTACTTC
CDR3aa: CASSLAPEGEQYF

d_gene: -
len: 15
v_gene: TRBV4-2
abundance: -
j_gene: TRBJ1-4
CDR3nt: TGTGCCAGCAGCCAAGTGGGCACCGTAAATGAAAAACTGTTTTTT
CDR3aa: CASSQVGTVNEKLFF

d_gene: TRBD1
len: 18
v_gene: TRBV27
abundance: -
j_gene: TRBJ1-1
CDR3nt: TGTGCCAGCAGTTTATCTTTCCCCGGACAGGGGGCGGTCGCTGAAGCTTTCTTT
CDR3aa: CASSLSFPGQGAVAEAFF

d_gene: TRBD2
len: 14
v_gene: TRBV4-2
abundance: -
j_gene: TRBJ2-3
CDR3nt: TGTGCCAGCAGCCAAGATAGCGGGGGAGATACGCAGTATTTT
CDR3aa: CASSQDSGGDTQYF

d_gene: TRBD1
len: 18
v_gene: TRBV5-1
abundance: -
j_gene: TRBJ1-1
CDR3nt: TGCGCCAGCACCACTCAAACAGGGGCGGAACCCTTGAACACTGAAGCTTTCTTT
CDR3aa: CASTTQTGAEPLNTEAFF

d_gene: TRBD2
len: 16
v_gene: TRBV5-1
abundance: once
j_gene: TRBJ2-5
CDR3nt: TGCGCCAGCAGCGATCGTTCGGGACTAGCCATCGAGACCCAGTACTTC
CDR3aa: CASSDRSGLAIETQYF

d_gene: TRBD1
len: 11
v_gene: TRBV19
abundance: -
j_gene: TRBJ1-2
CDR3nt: TGTGCCAGTACAGGGGGCTATGGCTACACCTTC
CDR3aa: CASTGGYGYTF

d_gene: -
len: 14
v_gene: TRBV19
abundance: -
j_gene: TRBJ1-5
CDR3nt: TGTGCCAGTAGTATAATGGCAGGGCATCAGCCCCAGCATTTT
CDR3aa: CASSIMAGHQPQHF

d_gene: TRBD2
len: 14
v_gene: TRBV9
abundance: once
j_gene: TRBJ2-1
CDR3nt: TGTGCCAGCAGCCCAACGGGGGGGAACGGTGAGCAGTTCTTC
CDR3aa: CASSPTGGNGEQFF

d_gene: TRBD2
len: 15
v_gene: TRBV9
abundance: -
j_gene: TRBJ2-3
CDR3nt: TGTGCCAGCAGCGTAGGACTAGCGGGAGGAGATACGCAGTATTTT
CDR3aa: CASSVGLAGGDTQYF

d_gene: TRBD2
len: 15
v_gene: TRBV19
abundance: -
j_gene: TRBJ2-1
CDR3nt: TGTGCCAGTAGTATAGCGGGAGGAACCTACAATGAGCAGTTCTTC
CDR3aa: CASSIAGGTYNEQFF

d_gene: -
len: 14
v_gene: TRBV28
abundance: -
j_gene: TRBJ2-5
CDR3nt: TGTGCCAGCAGTCTCCGACTAGTGGGCGAGACCCAGTACTTC
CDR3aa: CASSLRLVGETQYF

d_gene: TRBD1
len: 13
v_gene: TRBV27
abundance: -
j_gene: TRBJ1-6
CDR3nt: TGTGCCAGCAGTTTAGGAGGGGGCTCACCCCTCCACTTT
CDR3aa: CASSLGGGSPLHF